This T cell receptor beta chain was profiled in a study of CD8+CD57+ T cells in acquired aplastic anemia. The overall study: Sorted CD4+ and CD8+ cells gave a mean 3.2 ug DNA, range roughly 0.19 to 30 ug. The average read count for CD4+ cells in healthy donors was roughly 10 million.

Study results and limitations: Researchers report that about 29 CD8+ CDR3 sequences appeared in both patients and controls.

The CDR3 length is 15 residues. Trimming took 10 bases from V and 4 from J, leaving 22 bases between them. In germline, CDR1 is SNHLY, CDR2 FYNNEI. The sample holds many counts of this clonotype. As yet, its antigen is unknown. The use of genomic DNA as template underpinned the TCR beta VDJ and CDR3 profiling. TCRdb ran MiXCR on the reads and lists one entry per CDR3 protein. The sample lists about 180,000 distinct CDR3 sequences, less than 55% occurring once. The chain joins TRBV2 to TRBJ1-1; the D gene is possibly TRBD1 (5 bases). What was sequenced was sorted CD4+, CD8+, or CD8+CD57+ T cells (not recorded which) from PBMCs. This TCR came from a human donor in good health. The CDR3 region is CATGPLVQGSTEAFF. CDR3 nucleotide sequence: TGTGCCACCGGCCCCCTGGTGCAGGGTAGCACTGAAGCTTTCTTT.